This T cell receptor beta chain is drawn from a study of vaccination effects on CD4 cells after COVID-19. V was trimmed by 6 bases and J by 3 bases, leaving 8 bases between them. This CDR3 spans 13 amino acids. ViraFEST assay sequencing came after antigen-specific CD4+ T cells were expanded with viral peptide pools. The culture ran for roughly ten days before CD4+ T cells were isolated. The cohort was immunized with two doses of either the BNT162b2 or mRNA-1273 vaccine. A half-volume exchange with IL-2 medium occurred on days 3 and 7. Comment on this clone: Antigen unknown.

Here immunoSEQ multiplex PCR was the method, and the copy in TCRdb shows in-frame clones only, minus some. The data show more than 65,000 clones, about 81% seen once. Material: CD4+ T cells from PBMCs cultured with HCoV-229E spike peptides, obtained after COVID-19 vaccination. The sequence was obtained from a human donor who received a COVID-19 vaccine. The chain is built from TRBV12-3 or TRBV12-4 and TRBJ1-4, with D possibly matching TRBD1 (5 bases). CDR3 sequence: CASRRDANEKLFF. Here the CDR3 DNA reads TGTGCCAGCAGGAGGGACGCTAATGAAAAACTGTTTTTT.